This entry lists 20 T cell receptor beta chains sequenced from one sample in a study of blood T cells in healthy people across ages. Primers used in a second PCR of roughly 6 to 12 cycles were a sample-barcoded 5' primer and a J-beta primer mix. MiXCR was run by TCRdb on the 5' RACE reads, yielding one entry per CDR3 protein. The table has hundreds of thousands of distinct CDR3 sequences, around 30% seen once; the top ten hold roughly a sixth. Source material: blood. Receptors originate from a woman at least 80 years old in good health.

This clonotype was detected many times. This chain connects TRBV5-5 to TRBJ1-4; perhaps TRBD1 as D (5 bases). The CDR3 is made up of 15 amino acids. The germline gives CDR1 SGHKS, CDR2 YYEKEE (reference sequence). The V end lost 0 bases, the J end lost 5 bases, and 11 bases lay between the germline ends. The CDR3 sequence is CASSLDGTRNEKLFF. Here the CDR3 DNA reads TGTGCCAGCAGCTTGGATGGGACCAGAAATGAAAAACTGTTTTTT. The full variable domain, in which reference TRBV5-5 and TRBJ1-4 provide the parts outside the CDR3, is DAGVTQSPTHLIKTRGQQVTLRCSPISGHKSVSWYQQVLGQGPQFIFQYYEKEERGRGNFPDRFSARQFPNYSSELNVNALLLGDSALYLCASSLDGTRNEKLFFGSGTQLSVL.

This clonotype came up a few times. Being one base from a much bigger clone, this may be a read error. The chain combines TRBV29-1 with TRBJ2-5; D is unclear. The CDR3 has 11 amino acids. In germline, CDR1 is SQVTM, CDR2 ANQGSEA. The V end lost 3 bases, the J end lost 11 bases, and 13 bases lay between the germline ends. The CDR3 DNA reads as TGCAGCGTTGAGAGGTCGGTAGAGCAGTACTTC. This translates into CSVERSVEQYF.

The chain uses TRBV20-1 and TRBJ1-1; a weak D match, TRBD1 (5 bases). Per the germline V gene, CDR1 is DFQATT and CDR2 is SNEGSKA (reference sequence). V lost 1 base to trimming and J lost 0 bases, with 9 bases between them. The CDR3 sequence is 14 residues long. The CDR3 region has the DNA TGCAGTGCTAGAGGGGGCAATTTGAACACTGAAGCTTTCTTT. Its translation is CSARGGNLNTEAFF.

Note on this clonotype: A much larger clone lies one base from this, so it may be a read error. The chain recombines TRBV10-3 with TRBJ1-1, with a weak D call TRBD1 (6 bases). The CDR3 is made up of 16 amino acids. Germline CDR1 and CDR2: ENHRY and SYGVKD. V lost 1 base and J 3 bases, leaving 15 bases between the germline ends. The CDR3 reads CAISEFGGKGDTEAFF. DNA of the CDR3: TGTGCCATCAGTGAGTTCGGGGGAAAGGGGGACACTGAAGCTTTCTTT.

The chain combines TRBV5-1 with TRBJ2-3; tentatively, D is TRBD2 (5 bases). The CDR3 consists of 16 residues. The germline gives CDR1 SGHRS, CDR2 YFSETQ. The V end was cut by 0 bases, the J end by 0 bases, with 11 bases between. CDR3 in amino acids: CASSLVGSASTDTQYF. CDR3 DNA sequence: TGCGCCAGCAGCTTGGTCGGTAGCGCCAGCACAGATACGCAGTATTTT. The whole variable domain, remainder taken from reference TRBV5-1 and TRBJ2-3, is KAGVTQTPRYLIKTRGQQVTLSCSPISGHRSVSWYQQTPGQGLQFLFEYFSETQRNKGNFPGRFSGRQFSNSRSEMNVSTLELGDSALYLCASSLVGSASTDTQYFGPGTRLTVL.

A few counts support this clonotype. The chain uses TRBV6-1 and TRBJ2-7; D is perhaps TRBD1 (6 bases). CDR1 is MNHNS and CDR2 is SASEGT in the germline V gene. This CDR3 contains 15 residues. V was pared by 2 bases and J by 0 bases, with 11 bases between. CDR3 loop: CASSEWGRYSYEQYF. DNA for the CDR3: TGTGCCAGCAGTGAATGGGGGCGATACTCCTACGAGCAGTACTTC.

This clonotype was seen repeatedly, ten times or more. V gene TRBV5-1 combines with J gene TRBJ2-1; D may be TRBD1 or TRBD2 (6 bases each). V lost 2 bases, J lost 9 bases, and 9 bases lay in between. The CDR3 is 12 residues long. Germline V gene lookup returns CDR1 SGHRS and CDR2 YFSETQ. The DNA of the CDR3 is TGCGCCAGCAGCTTACCGGGGGCTGAGCAGTTCTTC. This sequence encodes CASSLPGAEQFF.

This clonotype occurred many times. The chain links TRBV20-1 to TRBJ2-5; 16 bases fit TRBD2. The V gene end was trimmed by 0 bases and the J gene end by 2 bases; junction bases not matched to a gene: 6. Germline loops: CDR1 DFQATT, CDR2 SNEGSKA (reference sequence). CDR3 length equals 18 residues. The CDR3 region has the DNA TGCAGTGCTAGAGATTGGGGACTAGCGGGGGGGGATCAAGAGACCCAGTACTTC. This gives the protein CSARDWGLAGGDQETQYF.

Concerning this clonotype itself: This may be a read error, as it is one base from a much larger clone. The rearrangement joins TRBV7-8 to TRBJ2-1; no reliable D call. With 6 bases removed from V and 7 bases from J, the gap between germline ends came to 16 bases. The CDR3 covers 14 residues. From germline, CDR1 is SGHVS and CDR2 FQNEAQ. The DNA for the CDR3 is TGTGCCAGCAGTCAAAGAGACGGCCGGAATGAGCAGTTCTTC. Its translation: CASSQRDGRNEQFF.

This clonotype was counted at least ten times. One junction end disagrees with the germline gene, perhaps due to a read error. The rearrangement joins TRBV7-7 to TRBJ2-5, with TRBD2 as a possible D gene (5 bases). The CDR3 has 15 residues. Germline V gene sequence: CDR1 SSHAT, CDR2 FNYEAQ (reference sequence). The CDR3 loop reads CASSPLGRGQETQYF. The CDR3 bases are TGTGCTAGCAGCCCTTTGGGTCGGGGACAAGAGACCCAGTACTTC.

On this clonotype: A read error may explain this, as a much larger clone is one base away. The rearrangement joins TRBV5-1 to TRBJ2-1, with 8 nucleotides matching TRBD1. The germline gives CDR1 SGHRS, CDR2 YFSETQ. The CDR3 has 14 amino acids. V trimming: 0 bases; J trimming: 15 bases; junction bases outside the gene matches: 11. CDR3 in DNA: TGCGCCAGCAGCTTGGAAGGCGCCAGGGGGCAGGGGTTCTTC. It yields the protein CASSLEGARGQGFF.

Of note for this clonotype: One end of the junction is discordant with germline, which a read error may explain. The chain combines TRBV12-3 or TRBV12-4 with TRBJ2-3; the D is unclear. The CDR3 contains 16 residues. CDR3 in DNA: TGTGCCAGCAGCCCGATGGGTCGAGTCATCACAGATGCGCAGTATTTT. Translated, it gives CASSPMGRVITDAQYF.

For this clonotype: A read error may explain this, as a much larger clone is one base away. The chain employs TRBV12-3 or TRBV12-4 and TRBJ2-3; D may be TRBD2 (7 bases). The CDR3 is made up of 14 amino acids. CDR3 sequence: CASNGGGGTDAQYF. CDR3 in DNA: TGTGCCAGCAATGGAGGCGGGGGCACAGATGCGCAGTATTTT.

This clonotype was counted a few times. Its ends do not fully match the called genes, so a read error is possible. The gene calls are TRBV7-9 and TRBJ2-7, with TRBD2 matching over 12 bases. This CDR3 is 17 amino acids long. CDR1 is SEHNR and CDR2 is FQNEAQ in the germline V gene (reference sequence). This CDR3 reads CAGSSRLAGGKEGEQYF. The CDR3, as DNA: TGTGCCGGCAGCTCCCGGCTAGCGGGGGGGAAGGAGGGCGAGCAGTACTTC.

The rearrangement uses TRBV7-2 and TRBJ1-2; D is perhaps TRBD1 (6 bases). The CDR3 is 14 residues long. Germline CDR1 SGHTA, CDR2 FQGNSA. The germline V and J ends were trimmed by 8 bases and 6 bases, with 19 bases remaining between them. The CDR3: CASGTGIQIHGYTF. The CDR3 DNA follows: TGTGCCAGCGGAACAGGGATTCAAATACATGGCTACACCTTC.

This clonotype appeared many times. V is TRBV21-1 and J is TRBJ2-1; TRBD1 is taken as the D call from the table, unchecked against the DNA. TRBV21-1 corresponds to a pseudogene. CDR3 length equals 16 residues. CDR3 residues: CASSARDRGRNNEQFF. The CDR3, as DNA: TGTGCCAGCAGCGCCCGGGACAGGGGTCGAAACAATGAGCAGTTCTTC.

This clonotype was counted only a few times. The rearrangement links TRBV4-3 to TRBJ1-1; tentatively, D is TRBD1 (5 bases). The CDR3 length is 16 residues. V lost 0 bases to trimming and J lost 10 bases, with 21 bases between them. Germline CDR1 LGHNA, CDR2 YSLEER. The CDR3 loop reads CASSQDGGPSLRRAFF. The CDR3 DNA sequence: TGCGCCAGCAGCCAAGATGGGGGACCGTCATTGCGTAGAGCTTTCTTT.

V gene TRBV7-2 combines with J gene TRBJ2-5; TRBD2 is a possible D gene (6 bases). The J call may be in error: the DNA end matches TRBJ2-7 better. This CDR3 spans 14 amino acids. From germline, CDR1 is SGHTA and CDR2 FQGNSA. The CDR3 bases are TGTGCCAGCAGCGCCCCTAGCGAACACTACGAGCAGTACTTC. It encodes CASSAPSEHYEQYF.

In its sample, this clonotype was seen a few times. This chain connects TRBV7-2 to TRBJ1-6; 9 nucleotides line up with TRBD1. There are 16 residues in the CDR3. V trimming: 1 base; J trimming: 7 bases; junction bases outside the gene matches: 5. Germline CDR1 SGHTA, CDR2 FQGNSA. CDR3 loop: CASSLGTGVTNSPLHF. The CDR3 nucleotides are TGTGCCAGCAGCTTAGGGACAGGGGTGACAAATTCACCCCTCCACTTT.

The gene calls are TRBV6-1 and TRBJ2-1, with 10 nucleotides matching TRBD2. Trimming cost V 8 bases and J 4 bases; bases outside gene matches: 8. Germline V lookup: CDR1 MNHNS, CDR2 SASEGT. The CDR3 extends over 15 amino acids. Here the CDR3 DNA reads TGTGCCAGCCGCCCCGGGACTAGCGATTACAATGAGCAGTTCTTC. Residues: CASRPGTSDYNEQFF.